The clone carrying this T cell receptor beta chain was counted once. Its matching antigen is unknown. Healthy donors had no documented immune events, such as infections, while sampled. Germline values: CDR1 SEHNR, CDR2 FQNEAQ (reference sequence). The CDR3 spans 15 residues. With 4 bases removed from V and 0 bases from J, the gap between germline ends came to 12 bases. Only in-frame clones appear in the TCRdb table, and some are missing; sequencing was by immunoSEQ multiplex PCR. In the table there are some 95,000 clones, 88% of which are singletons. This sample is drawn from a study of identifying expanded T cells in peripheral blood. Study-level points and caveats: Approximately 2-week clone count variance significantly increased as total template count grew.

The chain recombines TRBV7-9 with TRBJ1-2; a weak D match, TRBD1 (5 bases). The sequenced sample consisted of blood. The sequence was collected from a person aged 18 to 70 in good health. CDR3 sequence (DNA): TGTGCCAGCAGCTGGGTCGGGACGGCTAACTATGGCTACACCTTC. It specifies CASSWVGTANYGYTF.